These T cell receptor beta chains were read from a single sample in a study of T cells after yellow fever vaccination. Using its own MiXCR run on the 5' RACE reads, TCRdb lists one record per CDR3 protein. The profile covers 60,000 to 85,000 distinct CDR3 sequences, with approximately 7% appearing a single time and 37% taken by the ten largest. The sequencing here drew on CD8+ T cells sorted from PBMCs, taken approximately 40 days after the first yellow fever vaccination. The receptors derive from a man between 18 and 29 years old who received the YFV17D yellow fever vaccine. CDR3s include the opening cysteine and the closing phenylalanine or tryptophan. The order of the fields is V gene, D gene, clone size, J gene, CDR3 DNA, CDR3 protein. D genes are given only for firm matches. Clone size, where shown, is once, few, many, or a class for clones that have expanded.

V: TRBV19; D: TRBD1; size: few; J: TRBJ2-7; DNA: TGTGCCAGTGGGGCAGGGGGCGCAAACTACGAGCAGTACTTC; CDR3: CASGAGGANYEQYF
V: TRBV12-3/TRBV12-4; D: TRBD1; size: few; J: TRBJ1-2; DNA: TGTGCCAGCAGTTTAGCTGACAGGGGGTTCAATGGCTACACCTTC; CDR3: CASSLADRGFNGYTF
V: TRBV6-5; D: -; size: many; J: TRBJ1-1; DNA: TGTGCCAGCAGTTACGGGGACTATTTAAACACTGAAGCTTTCTTT; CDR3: CASSYGDYLNTEAFF
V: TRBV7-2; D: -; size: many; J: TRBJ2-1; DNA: TGTGCCAGCAGAGAGTACAATGAGCAGTTCTTC; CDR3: CASREYNEQFF
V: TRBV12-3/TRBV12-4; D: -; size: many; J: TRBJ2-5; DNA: TGTGCCAGCACCGCCGGGACTGTGAGAGAGACCCAGTACTTC; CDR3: CASTAGTVRETQYF
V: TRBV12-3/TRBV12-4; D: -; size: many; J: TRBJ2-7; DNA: TGTGCCAGCAGTTTCGACAGGTCCTACGAGCAGTACTTC; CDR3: CASSFDRSYEQYF
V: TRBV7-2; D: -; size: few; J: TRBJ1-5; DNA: TGTGCCAGCAGCTTAGGCAAGACAGGTAGCAATCAGCCCCAGCATTTT; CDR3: CASSLGKTGSNQPQHF
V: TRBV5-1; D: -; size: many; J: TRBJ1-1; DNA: TGCGCCAGCAGCGCGGGGAGGGGCTACGAAGCTTTCTTT; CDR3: CASSAGRGYEAFF
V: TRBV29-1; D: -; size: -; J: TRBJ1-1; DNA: TGCAGCGTTGATATGGAGGGGCCATTACCTAACACTGAAGCTTTCTTT; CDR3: CSVDMEGPLPNTEAFF
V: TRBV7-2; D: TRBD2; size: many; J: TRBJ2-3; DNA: TGTGCCAGCGCGAGGCCGGGGGGGATTCCGGATACGCAGTATTTT; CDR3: CASARPGGIPDTQYF
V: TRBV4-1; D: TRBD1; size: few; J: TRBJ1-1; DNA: TGCGCCAGCAGCCAAGATGTTGGGCGGACAGGGGGCTTCGGGACTGAAGCTTTCTTT; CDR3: CASSQDVGRTGGFGTEAFF
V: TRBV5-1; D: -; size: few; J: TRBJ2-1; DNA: TGCGCCAGCAGCTTGGGGGGGCTTTGGAATGAGCAGTTCTTC; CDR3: CASSLGGLWNEQFF
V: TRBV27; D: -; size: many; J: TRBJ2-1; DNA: TGTGCCACCAAACAGTTCACCTACAATGAGCAGTTCTTC; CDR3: CATKQFTYNEQFF
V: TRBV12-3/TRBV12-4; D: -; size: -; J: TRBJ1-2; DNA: TGTGCCAGCAGTTTTTCCAACCACGGCTACACCTTC; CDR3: CASSFSNHGYTF
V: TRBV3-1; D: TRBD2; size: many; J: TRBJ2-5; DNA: TGTGCCAGCAGCCCAGAGACACCCCTAGCGGAGGTCCAAGAGACCCAGTACTTC; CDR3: CASSPETPLAEVQETQYF
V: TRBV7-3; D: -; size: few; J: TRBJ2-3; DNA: TGTGCCAGCAGCTTATGGGACAAGACAGATACGCAGTATTTT; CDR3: CASSLWDKTDTQYF
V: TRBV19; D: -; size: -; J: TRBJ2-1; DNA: TGTGCCAGTGGGTTCTACAATGAGCAGTTCTTC; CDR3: CASGFYNEQFF
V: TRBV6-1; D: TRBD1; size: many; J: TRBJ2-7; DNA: TGTGCCAGCAGTGATGGGACAGCTAACTACGAGCAGTACTTC; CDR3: CASSDGTANYEQYF
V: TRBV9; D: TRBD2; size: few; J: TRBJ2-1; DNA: TGTGCCAGCAGCGTACAAGCGGGAGGTTACCTGGGCAATGAGCAGTTCTTC; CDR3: CASSVQAGGYLGNEQFF
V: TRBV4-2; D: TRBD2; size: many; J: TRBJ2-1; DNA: TGTGCCAGCAGCCAAGAAGCGGTAGCGGGGGAGCTCTACAATGAGCAGTTCTTC; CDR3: CASSQEAVAGELYNEQFF
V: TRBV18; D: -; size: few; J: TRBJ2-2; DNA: TGTGCCAGCTCACCACCGGAGGGCCTGAACACCGGGGAGCTGTTTTTT; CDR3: CASSPPEGLNTGELFF
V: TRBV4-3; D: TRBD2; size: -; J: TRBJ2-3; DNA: TGCGCCAGCAGCCAAGATGGGCCAGCGGGGAGCACAGATACGCAGTATTTT; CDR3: CASSQDGPAGSTDTQYF
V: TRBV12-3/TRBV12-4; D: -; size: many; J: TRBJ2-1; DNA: TGTGCCAGCAAGGAGGAGTCTAACTACAATGAGCAGTTCTTC; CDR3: CASKEESNYNEQFF
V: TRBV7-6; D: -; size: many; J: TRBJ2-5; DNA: TGTGCCAGCAGCGACCCAAGGTCAGGGTTTGACGGAGAGACCCAGTACTTC; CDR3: CASSDPRSGFDGETQYF
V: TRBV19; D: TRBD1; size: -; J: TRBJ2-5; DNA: TGTGTCAGTAGTATACCCCGGACAGGGGGCGGCGGGACCCAGTACTTC; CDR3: CVSSIPRTGGGGTQYF
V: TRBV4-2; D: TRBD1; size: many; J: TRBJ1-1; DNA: TGTGCCAGCAGCCAACCGACAGGGCGGCTGAACACTGAAGCTTTCTTT; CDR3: CASSQPTGRLNTEAFF
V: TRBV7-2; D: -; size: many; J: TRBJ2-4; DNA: TGTGCCAGCAGCCCCCTTGTAGGGGGGCCCAAAAACATTCAGTACTTC; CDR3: CASSPLVGGPKNIQYF
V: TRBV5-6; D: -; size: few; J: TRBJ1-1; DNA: TGTGCCAGCAGCTTGCGAGGAGGGTTGTTAACGGCTTTCTTT; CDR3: CASSLRGGLLTAFF
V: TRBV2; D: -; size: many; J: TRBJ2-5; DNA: TGTGCCAGCACCGACGGGGTCTCGGAGACCCAGTACTTC; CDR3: CASTDGVSETQYF
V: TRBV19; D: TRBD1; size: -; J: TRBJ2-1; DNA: TGTGCCAGTAGTCGCCAGGGGGCGGCCGATGAGCAGTTCTTC; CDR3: CASSRQGAADEQFF
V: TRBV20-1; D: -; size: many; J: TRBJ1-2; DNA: TGCAGTGCTAGAGTACCCGACCGACAGGCTAACTATGGCTACACCTTC; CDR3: CSARVPDRQANYGYTF
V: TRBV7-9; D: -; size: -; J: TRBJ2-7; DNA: TGTGCCAGCAGCCCGTGGGGGTACGAGCAGTACTTC; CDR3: CASSPWGYEQYF
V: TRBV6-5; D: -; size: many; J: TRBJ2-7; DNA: TGTGCCAGCAACTCGATCTACGAGCAGTACTTC; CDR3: CASNSIYEQYF
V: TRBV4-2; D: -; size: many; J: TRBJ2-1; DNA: TGTGCCAGCAGCCAAAATCTAGCGTACAATGAGCAGTTCTTC; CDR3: CASSQNLAYNEQFF
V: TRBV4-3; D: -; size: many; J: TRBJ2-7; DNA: TGCGCCAGCAGCCAGCTAGCTACGAGCTCCTACGAGCAGTACTTC; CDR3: CASSQLATSSYEQYF
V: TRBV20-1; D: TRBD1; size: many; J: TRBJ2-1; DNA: TGCAGTGCTAGTTACAGGGGGCGCCTCAATGAGCAGTTCTTC; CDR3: CSASYRGRLNEQFF
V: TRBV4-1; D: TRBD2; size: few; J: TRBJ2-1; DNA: TGCGCCAGCAGCCAGCCGGGACTAGCCAATGAGCAGTTCTTC; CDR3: CASSQPGLANEQFF
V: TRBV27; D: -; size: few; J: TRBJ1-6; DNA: TGTGCCAGCAGTTTAAATACAGGCTCCTATAATTCACCCCTCCACTTT; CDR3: CASSLNTGSYNSPLHF
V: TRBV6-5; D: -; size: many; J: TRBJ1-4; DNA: TGTGCCAGCAGTCCCCGGAGAGGGGGGGTCGGTGAAAAACTGTTTTTT; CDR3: CASSPRRGGVGEKLFF
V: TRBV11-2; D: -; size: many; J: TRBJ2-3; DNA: TGTGCCAGCAGCTTAGTCGTGGATACGCAGTATTTT; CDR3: CASSLVVDTQYF
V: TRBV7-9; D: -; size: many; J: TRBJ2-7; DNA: TGTGCCAGCAGCTCTAGCTTAGGGGAGTACTCCTACGAGCAGTACTTC; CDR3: CASSSSLGEYSYEQYF
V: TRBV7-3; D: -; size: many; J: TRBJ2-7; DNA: TGTGCCAGCAGCTTGGAGGGGCCCTCCTACGAGCAGTACTTC; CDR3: CASSLEGPSYEQYF
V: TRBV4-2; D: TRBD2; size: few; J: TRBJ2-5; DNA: TGTGCCAGCAGCCAAGGGACAAGGACTAGCGGACAAGAGACCCAGTACTTC; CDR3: CASSQGTRTSGQETQYF
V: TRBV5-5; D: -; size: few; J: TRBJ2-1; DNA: TGTGCCAGCAGTCATGGGGGCTATGAGCAGTTCTTC; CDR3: CASSHGGYEQFF
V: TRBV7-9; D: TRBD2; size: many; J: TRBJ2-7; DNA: TGTGCCAGCAGCGAAGCGGGGGGCCTCGACGAGCAGTACTTC; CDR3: CASSEAGGLDEQYF
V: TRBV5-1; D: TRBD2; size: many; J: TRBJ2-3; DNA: TGCGCCAGCAGCTTATCGACTAGCGGGGGCACAGATACGCAGTATTTT; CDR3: CASSLSTSGGTDTQYF
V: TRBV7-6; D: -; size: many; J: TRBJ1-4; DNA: TGTGCCAAGCTCGGACAGAGTAATGAAAAACTGTTTTTT; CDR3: CAKLGQSNEKLFF